The entry that follows covers one T cell receptor (beta chain) sequence. Its specificity is unknown. Germline V gene data show CDR1 as SGHRS and CDR2 as YFSETQ. This CDR3 spans 18 amino acids. V dropped 0 bases and J dropped 0; count of bases not matched to a gene: 9. Sequencing used immunoSEQ multiplex PCR; TCRdb keeps in-frame clones, though not all of them. The repertoire holds about 120,000 clones, roughly 85% seen once, with roughly 4.3% in the top ten. This entry belongs to a study of T cell responses to AZD1222 COVID-19 vaccine. Study observations and caveats: Among spike-specific TCRs, nearly half reportedly target unmutated variant regions. AZD1222 recipients seropositive at baseline numbered only six.

This TCR was sampled from an adult in good health. Specimen: peripheral blood, collected on day 0 of MenACWY control vaccination. The V call is TRBV5-1, the J call TRBJ2-1; TRBD2 agrees at 7 bases. The CDR3: CASSLAMTRGSSYNEQFF. In nucleotides, the CDR3 is TGCGCCAGCAGCTTGGCAATGACGCGGGGGAGCTCCTACAATGAGCAGTTCTTC.